The 8 T cell receptor beta chains in this list originate from one sample, sequenced in a study of CD8 T cells in Susac syndrome (dated by TCRdb to between 2018 and 2020). The method behind the library was the immunoSEQ multiplex PCR assay. RNA was extracted using the RNeasy kit, and about 0.45 to 1 ug of the RNA was reverse transcribed with random hexamers. TCRdb redid the processing of the public reads, applying fastp at Q25 and MiXCR, and retained in-frame beta chains. Rows are combined by CDR3 protein, so each entry shows the most common genes and DNA. The sample profile shows roughly 200,000 distinct CDR3 sequences; just under 95% of them were found once. Around 0.1% of the sample is held by the ten biggest clonotypes. Sequenced: CD4+ T cells from PBMCs. Receptor source: a human donor with Susac syndrome.

The chain combines TRBV7-9 with TRBJ1-2; D call uncertain. The length of the CDR3 is 12 residues. Germline CDR1 and CDR2: SEHNR and FQNEAQ (reference sequence). V shed 1 base and J shed 6 bases, with 6 bases lying between them. CDR3 region: CASSLEGDGYTF. DNA of the CDR3: TGTGCCAGCAGCTTAGAAGGCGATGGCTACACCTTC. The whole variable domain, filled in from reference TRBV7-9 and TRBJ1-2, reads DTGVSQNPRHKITKRGQNVTFRCDPISEHNRLYWYRQTLGQGPEFLTYFQNEAQLEKSRLLSDRFSAERPKGSFSTLEIQRTEQGDSAMYLCASSLEGDGYTFGSGTRLTVV.

The chain employs TRBV9 and TRBJ2-5, with TRBD2 matching over 12 bases. This CDR3 is built from 16 residues. V lost 0 bases and J lost 5; bases outside the gene matches: 5. Looked up from germline, CDR1 is SGDLS and CDR2 is YYNGEE. In nucleotides, the CDR3 is TGTGCCAGCAGCGTAGCTAGCGGGAGGGCCCAGGAGACCCAGTACTTC. It translates to CASSVASGRAQETQYF.

V gene TRBV15 combines with J gene TRBJ1-5, with D uncertain. Germline values: CDR1 LNHNV, CDR2 YYDKDF (reference sequence). This CDR3 is built from 16 residues. Trimming pared 2 bases from V and 6 bases from J, leaving 17 bases between. The CDR3 spells CATSRTLPGAGQPQHF. The CDR3 nucleotides are TGTGCCACCAGCAGAACATTACCGGGCGCGGGTCAGCCCCAGCATTTT.

This rearrangement joins TRBV14 to TRBJ2-1, with a weak D call TRBD1 (5 bases). V gave up 4 bases and J gave up 8 bases, with 18 bases separating them. CDR1 is SGHDN, CDR2 FVKESK, per germline. The length of the CDR3 is 15 residues. The CDR3 is CASSPLRGRAHEQFF. The CDR3, as DNA: TGTGCCAGCAGCCCATTAAGGGGCAGGGCCCATGAGCAGTTCTTC. The whole variable domain, remainder taken from reference TRBV14 and TRBJ2-1, is EAGVTQFPSHSVIEKGQTVTLRCDPISGHDNLYWYRRVMGKEIKFLLHFVKESKQDESGMPNNRFLAERTGGTYSTLKVQPAELEDSGVYFCASSPLRGRAHEQFFGPGTRLTVL.

The genes are TRBV12-5 and TRBJ1-1; D unresolved. This CDR3 is 15 amino acids long. V gave up 4 bases and J gave up 0 bases, with 12 bases separating them. CDR1 is LGHNT, CDR2 FRNRAP, per germline. CDR3 loop: CASGSKTGLNTEAFF. The CDR3 nucleotides are TGTGCTAGTGGTTCGAAGACGGGTTTGAACACTGAAGCTTTCTTT.

The V and J genes are TRBV30 and TRBJ1-1; tentatively, D is TRBD1 (5 bases). Germline V lookup: CDR1 GTSNPN, CDR2 SVGIG (reference sequence). The CDR3 is 13 amino acids. The V end was cut by 2 bases, the J end by 4 bases, with 11 bases between. CDR3 loop: CAWSTRVSTEAFF. The CDR3 DNA follows: TGTGCCTGGAGTACCAGGGTAAGCACTGAAGCTTTCTTT.

The rearrangement links TRBV20-1 to TRBJ2-7, with TRBD2 matching 11 bases. Germline trimming cut 4 bases from V and 3 bases from J; bases unmatched to any gene: 2. Germline V CDR1 and CDR2: DFQATT, SNEGSKA (reference sequence). The CDR3 has 13 amino acids. The CDR3 region has the DNA TGCAGTGCTACTAGCGGGAGGAACTACGAGCAGTACTTC. Translating it yields CSATSGRNYEQYF.

This chain uses TRBV11-2 with TRBJ2-1, with TRBD2 identical over 13 bases. V lost 2 bases and J lost 7; bases outside the gene matches: 5. This CDR3 is 16 amino acids long. Germline assignment: CDR1 SGHAT and CDR2 FQNNGV. The CDR3 loop is CASSLSLAGGLNEQFF. The CDR3 nucleotides read TGTGCCAGCAGCTTATCACTAGCGGGAGGGTTAAATGAGCAGTTCTTC.